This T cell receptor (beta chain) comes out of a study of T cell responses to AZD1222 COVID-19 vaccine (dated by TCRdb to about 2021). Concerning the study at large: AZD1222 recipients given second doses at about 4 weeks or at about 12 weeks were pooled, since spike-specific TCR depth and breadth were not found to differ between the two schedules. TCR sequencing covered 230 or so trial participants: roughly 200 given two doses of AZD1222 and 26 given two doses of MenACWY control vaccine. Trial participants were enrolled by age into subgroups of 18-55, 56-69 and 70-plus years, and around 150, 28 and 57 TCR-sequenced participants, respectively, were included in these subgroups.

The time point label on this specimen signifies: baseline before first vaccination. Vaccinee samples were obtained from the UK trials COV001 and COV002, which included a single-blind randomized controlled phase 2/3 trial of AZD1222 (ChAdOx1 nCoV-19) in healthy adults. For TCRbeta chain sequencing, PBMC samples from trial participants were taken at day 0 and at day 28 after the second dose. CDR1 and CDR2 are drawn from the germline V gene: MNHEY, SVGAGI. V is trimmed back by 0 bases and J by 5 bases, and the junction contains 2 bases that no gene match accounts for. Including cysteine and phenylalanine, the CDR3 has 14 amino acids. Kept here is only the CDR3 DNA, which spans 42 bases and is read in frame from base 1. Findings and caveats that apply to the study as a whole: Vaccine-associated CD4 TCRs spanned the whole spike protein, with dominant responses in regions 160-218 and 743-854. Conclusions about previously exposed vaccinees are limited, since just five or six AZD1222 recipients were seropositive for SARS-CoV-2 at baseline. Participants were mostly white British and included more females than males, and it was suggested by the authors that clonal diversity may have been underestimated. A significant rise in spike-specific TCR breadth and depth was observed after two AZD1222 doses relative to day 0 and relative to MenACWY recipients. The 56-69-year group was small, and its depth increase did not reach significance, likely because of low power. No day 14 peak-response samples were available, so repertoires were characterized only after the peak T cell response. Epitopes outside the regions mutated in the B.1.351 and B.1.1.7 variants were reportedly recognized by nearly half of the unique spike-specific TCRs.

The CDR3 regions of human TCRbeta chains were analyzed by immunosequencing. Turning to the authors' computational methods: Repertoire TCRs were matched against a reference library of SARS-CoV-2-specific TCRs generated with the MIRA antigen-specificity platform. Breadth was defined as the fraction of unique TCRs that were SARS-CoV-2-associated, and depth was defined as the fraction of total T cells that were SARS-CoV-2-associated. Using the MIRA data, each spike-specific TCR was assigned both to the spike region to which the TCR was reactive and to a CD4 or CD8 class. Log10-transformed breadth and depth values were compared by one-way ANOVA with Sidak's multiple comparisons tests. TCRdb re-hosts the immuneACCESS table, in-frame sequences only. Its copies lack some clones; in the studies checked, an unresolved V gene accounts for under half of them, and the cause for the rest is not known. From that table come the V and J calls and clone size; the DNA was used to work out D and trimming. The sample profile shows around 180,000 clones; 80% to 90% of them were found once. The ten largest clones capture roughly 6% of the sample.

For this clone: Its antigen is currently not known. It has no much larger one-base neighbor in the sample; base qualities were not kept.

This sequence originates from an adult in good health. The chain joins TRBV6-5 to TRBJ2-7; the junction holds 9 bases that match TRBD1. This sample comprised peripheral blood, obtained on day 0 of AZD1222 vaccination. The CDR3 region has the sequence CASSYSRDRDEQYF. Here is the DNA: TGTGCCAGCAGTTACTCGAGGGACAGGGACGAGCAGTACTTC.